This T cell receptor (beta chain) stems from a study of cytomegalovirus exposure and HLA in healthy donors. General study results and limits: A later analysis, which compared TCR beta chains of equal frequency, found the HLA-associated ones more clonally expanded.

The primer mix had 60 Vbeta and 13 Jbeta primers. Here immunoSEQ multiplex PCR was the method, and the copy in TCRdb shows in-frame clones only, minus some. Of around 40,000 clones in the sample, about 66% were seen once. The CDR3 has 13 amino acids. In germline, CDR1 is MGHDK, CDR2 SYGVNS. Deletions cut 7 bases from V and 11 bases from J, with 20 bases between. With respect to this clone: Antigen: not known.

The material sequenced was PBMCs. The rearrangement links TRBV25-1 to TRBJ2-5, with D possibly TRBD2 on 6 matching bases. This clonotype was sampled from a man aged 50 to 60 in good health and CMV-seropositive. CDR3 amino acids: CASTRGFQAEQYF. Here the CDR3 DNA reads TGTGCCAGCACCCGGGGGTTTCAGGCGGAGCAGTACTTC.